This TCR beta chain was obtained from a study of blood T cell repertoires in COVID-19 (dated by TCRdb to about 2020). Looking at the study overall: The collaborator samples originated in the United States, Italy and Spain and spanned the acute and convalescent phases of COVID-19. The material from the prospective study consisted of cDNA or gDNA derived from T cells, B-cell-depleted T cells, or PBMCs. Subjects who had been exposed to COVID-19, were actively infected with it, or had recovered from it provided the deeply sampled blood TCRbeta repertoires that made up the dataset. A freely available public database, intended as a resource for researchers studying the immune response to SARS-CoV-2, is where the repertoires were released. The samples were drawn from the first 160 participants of the ongoing ImmuneRACE study and from 1,200 or so subjects provided by 6 global collaborators. A de-identified subject ID, COVID-19 status, age in years and sex were almost always included in the sample metadata. Where HLA class I and class II types were available, the types were taken from metadata supplied by the sample provider, not from assay-based typing.

Concerning this clone: Its antigen has not been determined. The sample holds no much larger clone one base away, and base qualities are not on file.

Enrolling through a virtual design, the prospective study's participants ranged in age from roughly 18 to 95 years and lived across about two dozen United States geographic areas. To assign participants to cohorts, the prospective study relied on clinical history that participants themselves reported in a screening survey and a study questionnaire. In the prospective study, whole blood, serum and a nasopharyngeal or oropharyngeal swab were collected from each participant by mobile phlebotomists. Additional blood draws and questionnaires over an approximately 2-month period could optionally be provided by prospective study participants. Blood samples from the prospective study were shipped frozen or at room temperature prior to DNA extraction. TCRbeta CDR3 regions were amplified from genomic DNA using the immunoSEQ Assay, a bias-controlled multiplex PCR. The original pipeline was this. The number of nucleated cells in each sample was estimated by amplification of reference gene primers within the assay. To quantify the absolute abundance of each unique TCRbeta CDR3 rearrangement, sequence reads were collapsed and filtered. For each sample, productive Simpson clonality was calculated as the square root of Simpson's diversity index across productive rearrangements. Here the immuneACCESS table is served through TCRdb, limited to in-frame sequences with V and J called. Missing clones are a known gap in these copies; in checked studies unresolved V genes cover under half, and the rest lacks a known reason. D and trimming were read from the DNA, whereas the V and J calls and clone size are those reported in that table. The sample records under 250,000 clones, almost 85% of which are singletons. The ten largest clones capture 9.1% of the sample.

From the germline V gene, CDR1 is SGHTA and CDR2 is FQGNSA. Including the terminal cysteine and phenylalanine, the CDR3 comprises 16 residues. The only DNA kept is the CDR3, 48 bases in frame from the first base. The junction shows trimming of 1 base on V and 5 bases on J, plus 14 bases between the germline ends. The full study reports these points: The quantity of clinical and demographic metadata differed by source and by participant and was supplied without curation.

Sequences were obtained from PBMCs or T cells enriched from blood (not recorded which). The sequence came from a woman aged 50 to 60 with acute COVID-19. The chain joins TRBV7-2 to TRBJ2-2, with an unclear D gene assignment. The CDR3: CASSLGLGAITGELFF. The DNA sequence is TGTGCCAGCAGCTTAGGATTAGGAGCCATTACCGGGGAGCTGTTTTTT.